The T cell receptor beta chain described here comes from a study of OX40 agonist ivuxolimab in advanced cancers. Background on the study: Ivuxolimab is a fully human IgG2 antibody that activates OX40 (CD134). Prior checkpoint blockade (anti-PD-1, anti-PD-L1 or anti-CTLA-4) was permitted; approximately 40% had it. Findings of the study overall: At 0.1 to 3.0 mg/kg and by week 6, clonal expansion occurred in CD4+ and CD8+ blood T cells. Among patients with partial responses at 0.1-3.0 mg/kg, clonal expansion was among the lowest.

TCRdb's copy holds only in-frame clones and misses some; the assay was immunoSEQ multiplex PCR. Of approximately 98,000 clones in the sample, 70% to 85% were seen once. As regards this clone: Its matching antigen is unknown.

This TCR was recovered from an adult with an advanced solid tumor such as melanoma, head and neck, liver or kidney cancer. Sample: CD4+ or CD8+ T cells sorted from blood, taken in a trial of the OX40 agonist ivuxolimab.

The CDR3 sequence: CASRSGTASYYGYTF. CDR3 in DNA: TGTGCCAGCAGATCCGGGACAGCCAGTTACTATGGCTACACCTTC. The rearrangement uses TRBV5-6 and TRBJ1-2; 7 bases map to TRBD1. The V segment lost 5 bases and the J segment 3 bases; nucleotides outside the gene matches: 10. This CDR3 spans 15 amino acids. Germline V gene sequence: CDR1 SGHDT, CDR2 YYEEEE.